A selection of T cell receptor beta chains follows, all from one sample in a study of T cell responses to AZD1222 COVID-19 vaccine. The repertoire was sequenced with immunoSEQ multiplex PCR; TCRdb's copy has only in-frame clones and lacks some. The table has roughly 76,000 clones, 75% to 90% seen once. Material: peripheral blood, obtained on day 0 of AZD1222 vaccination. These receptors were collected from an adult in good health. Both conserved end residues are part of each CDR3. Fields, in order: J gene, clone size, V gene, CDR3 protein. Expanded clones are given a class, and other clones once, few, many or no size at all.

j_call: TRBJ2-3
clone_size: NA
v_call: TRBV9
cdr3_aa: CASSVRGDTQYF

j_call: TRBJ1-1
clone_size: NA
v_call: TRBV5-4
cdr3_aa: CASSLWGDTEAFF

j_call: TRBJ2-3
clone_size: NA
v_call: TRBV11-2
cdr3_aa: CASSLVAGADTQYF

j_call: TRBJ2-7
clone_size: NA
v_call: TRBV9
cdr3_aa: CASSTDRTYEQYF

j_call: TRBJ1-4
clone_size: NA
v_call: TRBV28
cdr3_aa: CASSSTRYSLEKLFF

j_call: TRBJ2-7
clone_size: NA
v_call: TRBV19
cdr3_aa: CASSIGLAGGIYEQYF

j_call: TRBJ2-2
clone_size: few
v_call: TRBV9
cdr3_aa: CASSSRGWRGGVDTGELFF

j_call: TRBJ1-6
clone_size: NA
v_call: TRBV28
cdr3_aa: CASTAGNSPLHF

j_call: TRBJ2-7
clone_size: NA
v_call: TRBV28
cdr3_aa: CASRGGTGPYEQYF

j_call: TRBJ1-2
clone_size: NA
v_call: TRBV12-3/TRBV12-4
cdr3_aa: CASSFKGGYGYTF

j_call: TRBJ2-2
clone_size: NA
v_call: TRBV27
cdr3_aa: CASSWLGELFF

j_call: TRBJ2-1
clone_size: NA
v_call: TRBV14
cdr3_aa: CASSQGIGNEQFF

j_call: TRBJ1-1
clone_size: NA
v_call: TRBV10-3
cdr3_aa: CAIRDRNTEAFF

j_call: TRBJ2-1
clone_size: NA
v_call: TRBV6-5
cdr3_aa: CASSWSSSYNEQFF

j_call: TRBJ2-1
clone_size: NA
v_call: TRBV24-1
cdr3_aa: CATSDYQTRDEQFF

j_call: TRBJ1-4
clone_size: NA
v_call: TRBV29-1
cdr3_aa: CSVDAGRRGEKLFF

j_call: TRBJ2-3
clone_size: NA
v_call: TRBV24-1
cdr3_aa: CATSETGIDTQYF

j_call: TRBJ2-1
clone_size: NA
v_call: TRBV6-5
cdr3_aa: CASSYSAGGGRNEQFF

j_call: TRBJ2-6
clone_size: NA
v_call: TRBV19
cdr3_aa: CASSIDQDPGANVLTF

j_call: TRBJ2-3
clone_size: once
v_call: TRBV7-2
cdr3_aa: CASSLALAGAGDTQYF

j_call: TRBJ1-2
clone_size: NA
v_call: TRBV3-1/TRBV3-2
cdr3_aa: CASSHLGQGADGYTF

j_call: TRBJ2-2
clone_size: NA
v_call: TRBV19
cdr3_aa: CASTQLAGAVGELFF